A selection of T cell receptor beta chains follows, all from one sample in a study of shared clonotypes between healthy human individuals. Sequencing used immunoSEQ multiplex PCR; TCRdb keeps in-frame clones, though not all of them. The sample lists 630,000 or so clones; 95% to 98% were seen once. The sample consisted of naive CD8+ T cells sorted from blood. These receptors were obtained from a man aged 25-40 years in good health. CDR3s include the opening cysteine and the closing phenylalanine or tryptophan. The D gene is left open where the match is weak. Expanded clones get a size class; other rows say once, few or many, or leave the size out.

DNA,CDR3,V,D,J,size
TGCGCCAGCAGCTTCGCCGTAGGCCTAGCGGGAGAAAAGAACACCGGGGAGCTGTTTTTT,CASSFAVGLAGEKNTGELFF,TRBV5-1,TRBD2,TRBJ2-2,once
TGTGCCAGCAGTATAACCGGGACTAGCGGGAGGTCCTACGAGCAGTACTTC,CASSITGTSGRSYEQYF,TRBV27,TRBD2,TRBJ2-7,NA
TGTGCCAGCAGCTTCGAACTAGCGGAACTCACAGATACGCAGTATTTT,CASSFELAELTDTQYF,TRBV5-4,TRBD2,TRBJ2-3,NA
TGTGCCAGCAGCCGCCCCCGACAGGGAGAGCAGTTCTTC,CASSRPRQGEQFF,TRBV27,TRBD1,TRBJ2-1,NA
TGTGCCAGCAGCTTAGGGCTAGCGGCTTTCGAATACGAGCAGTACTTC,CASSLGLAAFEYEQYF,TRBV11-2,TRBD2,TRBJ2-7,NA
TGTGCCAGCAGGCAAGATTCACAGGGGCCGGCTTTCTTT,CASRQDSQGPAFF,TRBV2,TRBD1,TRBJ1-1,NA
TGTGCCAGCGGGCCCGGGACTAGCGGCAATGAGCAGTTCTTC,CASGPGTSGNEQFF,TRBV11-3,TRBD2,TRBJ2-1,NA
TGCGCCAGCAGTCCCCAAGGGGCTGAAGCTTTCTTT,CASSPQGAEAFF,TRBV5-1,NA,TRBJ1-1,NA
TGTGCCACCCAGGGTAGGGATCAGCCCCAGCATTTT,CATQGRDQPQHF,TRBV6-5,NA,TRBJ1-5,NA
TGTGCCAGCAGCTTCTTCGACGAGAGCTCCTACGAGCAGTACTTC,CASSFFDESSYEQYF,TRBV13,NA,TRBJ2-7,NA
TGCGCCAGCAGCCAAGATCTCTGGGGCAGGGGTATTAATGAGCAGTTCTTC,CASSQDLWGRGINEQFF,TRBV4-3,NA,TRBJ2-1,NA
TGTGCCAGCAGCTTAGATGGGTTCGCGGGAGATTTCTACGAGCAGTACTTC,CASSLDGFAGDFYEQYF,TRBV11-2,TRBD2,TRBJ2-7,NA
TGTGCCAGCAGCCGGGAGATTAGCGGGAAGACCCAGTACTTC,CASSREISGKTQYF,TRBV7-6,TRBD2,TRBJ2-5,NA
TGCAGCGTTGAACGGGACACCGGGGAGCTGTTTTTT,CSVERDTGELFF,TRBV29-1,NA,TRBJ2-2,NA
TGTGCCATAGGCCTGGGACAGGGGGGAGAGCAGTACTTC,CAIGLGQGGEQYF,TRBV27,TRBD1,TRBJ2-7,once
TGTGCGGCCGGTGGGGCGACCAACACCGGGGAGCTGTTTTTT,CAAGGATNTGELFF,TRBV15,NA,TRBJ2-2,NA
TGTGCCAGCAGCCGCCTGCTGGCGGACCACTACGAGCAGTACTTC,CASSRLLADHYEQYF,TRBV5-4,NA,TRBJ2-7,NA
TGTGCCAGCAGCCCGGGGGGGGACGAGCAGTACTTC,CASSPGGDEQYF,TRBV7-8,TRBD2,TRBJ2-7,NA
TGCAGCGTTGAAGATGTGAGATTAGCCTACAATGAGCAGTTCTTC,CSVEDVRLAYNEQFF,TRBV29-1,NA,TRBJ2-1,NA
TGTGCCAGCAGTTTCTTGGAGAGTCAGCCCCAGCATTTT,CASSFLESQPQHF,TRBV28,NA,TRBJ1-5,NA
TGTGCCAGCAGTAGGACAGGGGGGTATGGGGAGCAGTACTTC,CASSRTGGYGEQYF,TRBV28,TRBD1,TRBJ2-7,NA
TGTGCCAGCAGTCCTTTACGGACAGGGGGCAGCACTGAAGCTTTCTTT,CASSPLRTGGSTEAFF,TRBV27,TRBD1,TRBJ1-1,NA
TGTGCCAGCAGCTTGGGGACTGCTAGCGGGGGCTACGAGCAGTACTTC,CASSLGTASGGYEQYF,TRBV5-4,TRBD2,TRBJ2-7,NA
TGTGCCAGCAGACTGAGCCGGGCGAACACCGGGGAGCTGTTTTTT,CASRLSRANTGELFF,TRBV7-6,NA,TRBJ2-2,NA
TGCGCCAGCAGCTTCGGGACTAGCGGGGCCAATGAGCAGTTCTTC,CASSFGTSGANEQFF,TRBV5-1,TRBD2,TRBJ2-1,NA
TGTGCCATCAGTGAGTCTGGGACAGGGTATAACTATGGCTACACCTTC,CAISESGTGYNYGYTF,TRBV10-3,TRBD1,TRBJ1-2,NA
TGCGCCAGCAGCCAGACTGCGAACACTGAAGCTTTCTTT,CASSQTANTEAFF,TRBV4-3,NA,TRBJ1-1,NA
TGTGCCAGCAGTGTTAGATCTCAATCCTACGAGCAGTACTTC,CASSVRSQSYEQYF,TRBV2,NA,TRBJ2-7,NA
TGCAGCGGGCTCGAGGCGGATGAGCAGTTCTTC,CSGLEADEQFF,TRBV29-1,NA,TRBJ2-1,NA
TGTGCCAGCAGTTTGGCCGGGACTAGTCGCTACGAGCAGTACTTC,CASSLAGTSRYEQYF,TRBV6-5,TRBD2,TRBJ2-7,few
TGTGCCAGCACACCCGGGGGGTGGGCCTACGAGCAGTACTTC,CASTPGGWAYEQYF,TRBV6-5,TRBD2,TRBJ2-7,NA
TGTGCCAGCAGCTTAATTCGCGTTAATGAGCAGTTCTTC,CASSLIRVNEQFF,TRBV11-2,NA,TRBJ2-1,NA
TGTGCCAGCAGCCACAGGGGGAATGGCTACACCTTC,CASSHRGNGYTF,TRBV27,TRBD1,TRBJ1-2,NA
TGTGCCAGCAGCAACCGTAACGAGCAGTACTTC,CASSNRNEQYF,TRBV14,NA,TRBJ2-7,NA
TGTGCCAGCAGTCCCGGGACCAATACGCAGTATTTT,CASSPGTNTQYF,TRBV28,NA,TRBJ2-3,NA
TGTGCCAGTAGTACATATCCGGGCCAAAATCAGCCCCAGCATTTT,CASSTYPGQNQPQHF,TRBV19,NA,TRBJ1-5,NA